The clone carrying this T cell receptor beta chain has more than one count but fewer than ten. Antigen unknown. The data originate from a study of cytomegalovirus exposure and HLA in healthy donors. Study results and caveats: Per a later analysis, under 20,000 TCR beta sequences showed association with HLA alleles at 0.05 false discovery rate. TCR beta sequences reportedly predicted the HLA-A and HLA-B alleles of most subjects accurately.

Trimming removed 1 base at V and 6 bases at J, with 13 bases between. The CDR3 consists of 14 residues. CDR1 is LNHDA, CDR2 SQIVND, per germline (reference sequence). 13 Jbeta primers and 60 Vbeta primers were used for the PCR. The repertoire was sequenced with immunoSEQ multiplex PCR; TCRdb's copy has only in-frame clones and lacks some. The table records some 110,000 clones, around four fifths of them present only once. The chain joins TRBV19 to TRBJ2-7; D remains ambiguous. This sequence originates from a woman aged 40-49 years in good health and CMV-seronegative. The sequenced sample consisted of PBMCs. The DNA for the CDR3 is TGTGCCAGTAGTATAGTCCACGCTGCGAGCGAGCAGTACTTC. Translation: CASSIVHAASEQYF.